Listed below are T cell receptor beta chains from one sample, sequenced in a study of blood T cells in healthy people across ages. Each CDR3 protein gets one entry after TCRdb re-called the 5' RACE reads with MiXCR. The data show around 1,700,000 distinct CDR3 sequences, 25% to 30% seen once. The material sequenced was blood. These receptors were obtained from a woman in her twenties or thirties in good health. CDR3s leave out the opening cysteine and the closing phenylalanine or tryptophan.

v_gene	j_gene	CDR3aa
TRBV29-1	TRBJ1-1	SVAEVGSREAF
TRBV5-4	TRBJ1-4	ASSLGVTAGGEKLF
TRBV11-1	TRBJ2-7	ASSLPRGGTYEQY
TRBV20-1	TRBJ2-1	SADWLDTGEQF
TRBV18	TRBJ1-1	ASSAATGVGTEAF
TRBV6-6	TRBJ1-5	ASSNTGAQPQH
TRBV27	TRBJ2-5	ASKLTGEQETQY
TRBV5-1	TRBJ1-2	ASSLDATGRGYT
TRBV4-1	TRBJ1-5	ASSTATADQPQH
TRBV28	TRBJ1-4	ASDRGNEKLF
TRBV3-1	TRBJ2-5	ASTQRGGKTQY
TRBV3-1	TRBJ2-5	ASSQDSWLAGGPISQETQY
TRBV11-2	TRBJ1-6	ASSFKGPRNSPLH
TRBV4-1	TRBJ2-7	ASSQTSGLYYEQY
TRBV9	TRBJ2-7	ASSARGRDEQY
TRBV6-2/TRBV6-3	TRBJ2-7	ASSSIRDSYNEQY
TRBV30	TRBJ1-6	AWRSGSPLH
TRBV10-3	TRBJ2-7	AISGPRGPDEQY